A selection of T cell receptor beta chains follows, all from one sample in a study of OX40 agonist ivuxolimab in advanced cancers. Assay: immunoSEQ multiplex PCR; the TCRdb copy retains only in-frame clones and omits some. The sample records about 120,000 clones, around 89% being singletons. The input for sequencing was CD4+ or CD8+ T cells sorted from blood, taken in a trial of the OX40 agonist ivuxolimab. These receptors were collected from an adult with an advanced solid tumor such as melanoma, head and neck, liver or kidney cancer. Each CDR3 is given with its conserved first and last residue. D genes are given only for firm matches. The size field is filled for only some rows; it gives once, few, many or a size class.

J gene: TRBJ1-4; D gene: .; V gene: TRBV7-2; clone size: .; CDR3 protein: CASSDQGTTNEKLFF; CDR3 DNA: TGTGCCAGCAGCGATCAGGGGACAACTAATGAAAAACTGTTTTTT
J gene: TRBJ1-6; D gene: .; V gene: TRBV7-2; clone size: .; CDR3 protein: CASSDRTTNSPLHF; CDR3 DNA: TGTGCCAGCAGCGATCGGACAACTAATTCACCCCTCCACTTT
J gene: TRBJ1-4; D gene: .; V gene: TRBV7-9; clone size: .; CDR3 protein: CASSPRQHLQGKLFF; CDR3 DNA: TGTGCCAGCAGTCCTCGACAGCACCTTCAAGGCAAACTGTTTTTT
J gene: TRBJ1-5; D gene: .; V gene: TRBV21-1; clone size: .; CDR3 protein: CASSTRDRGQCNQPQHF; CDR3 DNA: TGTGCCAGCAGCACCCGGGACAGGGGGCAATGCAATCAGCCCCAGCATTTT
J gene: TRBJ1-5; D gene: .; V gene: TRBV19; clone size: .; CDR3 protein: CASSLEDNVLSTSNQPQHF; CDR3 DNA: TGTGCCAGTAGTCTAGAGGATAACGTACTTTCAACAAGCAATCAGCCCCAGCATTTT
J gene: TRBJ1-5; D gene: .; V gene: TRBV6-5; clone size: .; CDR3 protein: CASSLAGDQPQHF; CDR3 DNA: TGTGCCAGCAGCCTGGCAGGGGATCAGCCCCAGCATTTT
J gene: TRBJ2-4; D gene: .; V gene: TRBV25-1; clone size: .; CDR3 protein: CASRSGGGEKYF; CDR3 DNA: TGTGCCAGCAGGTCGGGGGGCGGTGAGAAGTACTTC
J gene: TRBJ1-3; D gene: .; V gene: TRBV27; clone size: .; CDR3 protein: CASSLLGLEGNTIYF; CDR3 DNA: TGTGCCAGCAGTCTGCTGGGGCTGGAGGGAAACACCATATATTTT
J gene: TRBJ2-3; D gene: TRBD2; V gene: TRBV7-6; clone size: .; CDR3 protein: CASSFDPGLAPNTQYF; CDR3 DNA: TGTGCCAGCAGTTTCGACCCGGGACTAGCCCCAAATACGCAGTATTTT
J gene: TRBJ1-1; D gene: .; V gene: TRBV19; clone size: once; CDR3 protein: CASSPLLGLNTEAFF; CDR3 DNA: TGTGCCAGTAGCCCTCTCTTGGGGCTGAACACTGAAGCTTTCTTT
J gene: TRBJ2-3; D gene: .; V gene: TRBV28; clone size: .; CDR3 protein: CASSLMTTSTDTQYF; CDR3 DNA: TGTGCCAGCAGTTTAATGACGACTAGCACAGATACGCAGTATTTT
J gene: TRBJ1-4; D gene: .; V gene: TRBV5-1; clone size: once; CDR3 protein: CASSLLGAQGEKLFF; CDR3 DNA: TGCGCCAGCAGCCTACTCGGTGCCCAGGGTGAAAAACTGTTTTTT
J gene: TRBJ1-3; D gene: .; V gene: TRBV9; clone size: .; CDR3 protein: CASSVVPETGNTIYF; CDR3 DNA: TGTGCCAGCAGCGTAGTTCCCGAAACTGGAAACACCATATATTTT
J gene: TRBJ1-1; D gene: .; V gene: TRBV20-1; clone size: .; CDR3 protein: CSASPQSMAFF; CDR3 DNA: TGCAGTGCTAGCCCACAATCGATGGCTTTCTTT
J gene: TRBJ1-2; D gene: TRBD1; V gene: TRBV7-2; clone size: .; CDR3 protein: CASSAGGGPYGYTF; CDR3 DNA: TGTGCCAGCAGCGCAGGGGGCGGACCCTATGGCTACACCTTC
J gene: TRBJ2-7; D gene: TRBD2; V gene: TRBV11-1; clone size: .; CDR3 protein: CASSLGRGYEQYF; CDR3 DNA: TGTGCCAGCAGCCTAGGGAGGGGCTACGAGCAGTACTTC
J gene: TRBJ2-3; D gene: .; V gene: TRBV7-7; clone size: .; CDR3 protein: CASSPQGHHTDTQYF; CDR3 DNA: TGTGCTAGCAGCCCACAGGGACACCACACAGATACGCAGTATTTT
J gene: TRBJ2-3; D gene: .; V gene: TRBV7-9; clone size: .; CDR3 protein: CASSPPRPSTDTQYF; CDR3 DNA: TGTGCCAGCAGCCCCCCCAGGCCTAGCACAGATACGCAGTATTTT
J gene: TRBJ2-1; D gene: .; V gene: TRBV30; clone size: once; CDR3 protein: CAWSRRLAMPFF; CDR3 DNA: TGTGCCTGGTCCAGGCGGCTAGCGATGCCGTTCTTC
J gene: TRBJ2-7; D gene: TRBD2; V gene: TRBV28; clone size: .; CDR3 protein: CASSTTSGGPYEQYF; CDR3 DNA: TGTGCCAGCAGCACGACTAGCGGGGGCCCCTACGAGCAGTACTTC
J gene: TRBJ1-2; D gene: .; V gene: TRBV28; clone size: .; CDR3 protein: CASSLPADYGYTF; CDR3 DNA: TGTGCCAGCAGTTTGCCGGCGGACTATGGCTACACCTTC
J gene: TRBJ2-3; D gene: TRBD2; V gene: TRBV7-2; clone size: .; CDR3 protein: CASRRAGASTDTQYF; CDR3 DNA: TGTGCCAGCAGGCGAGCGGGGGCCTCCACAGATACGCAGTATTTT
J gene: TRBJ1-5; D gene: .; V gene: TRBV18; clone size: once; CDR3 protein: CASSPGGANQPQHF; CDR3 DNA: TGTGCCAGCTCACCAGGGGGGGCTAATCAGCCCCAGCATTTT